The entry below gives a single TCR beta chain sequence along with its context. These data belong to a study of blood T cells in healthy people across ages. Each donor had around 10 milliliters of peripheral blood drawn. V lost 3 bases to trimming and J lost 2 bases, with 8 bases between them. The CDR3 totals 15 residues. Primers used in a second PCR of roughly 7 to 11 cycles were a sample-barcoded 5' primer and a J-beta primer mix. TCRdb re-called the 5' RACE reads with MiXCR, one entry per CDR3 protein. The data show over 1,300,000 distinct CDR3 sequences, 59% seen once. The rearrangement uses TRBV12-3 or TRBV12-4 and TRBJ2-6; weak D call: TRBD1 (6 bases). The receptor's source is a man younger than 30 in good health. The sample comprised blood. The CDR3 sequence is CASSFEGAGANVLTF. Written as DNA, the CDR3 is TGTGCCAGCAGTTTCGAGGGGGCTGGGGCCAACGTCCTGACTTTC.